Reported below is one T cell receptor (beta chain). The data were taken from a study of blood T cell repertoires in COVID-19. Study details: Acute and convalescent COVID-19 specimens originated in the United States, Italy and Spain. PBMCs, B-cell-depleted T cells, or T cells provided the cDNA or gDNA that made up the material.

This CDR3 is built from 15 residues. V lost 1 base and J lost 2, with 12 bases in between. Germline-derived CDR1 and CDR2 are SGHTA and FQGNSA. Some clones are missing from TCRdb's copy, which holds only in-frame ones; the method was immunoSEQ multiplex PCR. Here the sample spans about 72,000 clones, around 86% being singletons. Sequencing was done on a sample of peripheral blood. The sequence derives from an older man with active or convalescent COVID-19. This chain links TRBV7-2 with TRBJ2-7, with D perhaps TRBD1 (5 bases). The CDR3 sequence: CASSLVQAYTYEQYF. CDR3 coding DNA: TGTGCCAGCAGCTTAGTACAGGCATATACCTACGAGCAGTACTTC.